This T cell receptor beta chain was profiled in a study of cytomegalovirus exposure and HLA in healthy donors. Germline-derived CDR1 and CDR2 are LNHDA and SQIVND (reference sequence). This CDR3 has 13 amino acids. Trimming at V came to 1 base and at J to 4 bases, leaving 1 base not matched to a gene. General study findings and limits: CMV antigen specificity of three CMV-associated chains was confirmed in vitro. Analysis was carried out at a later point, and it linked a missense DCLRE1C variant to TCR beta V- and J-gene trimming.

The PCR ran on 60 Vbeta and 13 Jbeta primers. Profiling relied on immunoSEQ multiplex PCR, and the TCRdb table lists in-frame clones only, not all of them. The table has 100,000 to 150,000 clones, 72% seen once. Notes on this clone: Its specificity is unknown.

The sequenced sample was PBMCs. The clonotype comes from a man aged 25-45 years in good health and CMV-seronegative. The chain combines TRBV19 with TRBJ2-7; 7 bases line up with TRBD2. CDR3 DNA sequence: TGTGCCAGTAGTATAGCGGGGGGATACGAGCAGTACTTC. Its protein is CASSIAGGYEQYF. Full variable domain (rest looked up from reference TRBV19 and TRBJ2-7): DGGITQSPKYLFRKEGQNVTLSCEQNLNHDAMYWYRQDPGQGLRLIYYSQIVNDFQKGDIAEGYSVSREKKESFPLTVTSAQKNPTAFYLCASSIAGGYEQYFGPGTRLTVT.